This is a list of T cell receptor beta chains from one sample in a study of CD8 T cells in ankylosing spondylitis. TCRdb re-called the 5' RACE reads with MiXCR, one entry per CDR3 protein. The table includes under 250,000 distinct CDR3 sequences, roughly 24% detected once. Sequenced: blood, either unsorted or a sorted T cell fraction (not recorded which). These receptors came from a male donor with ankylosing spondylitis or in good health (not recorded which). CDR3s include the opening cysteine and the closing phenylalanine or tryptophan. D genes are given only for firm matches. Clone size appears in some rows only: once, few, many, or a class for an expanded clone.

CDR3nt: TGTGCCAGCTCAGAGAAAAGGGGCGGTTCACCCCTCCACTTT
CDR3aa: CASSEKRGGSPLHF
j_gene: TRBJ1-6
d_gene: -
abundance: -
v_gene: TRBV18

CDR3nt: TGTGCTAGCAGCCCCAGCCAGCGGGAGGTAGAGCAGTTCTTC
CDR3aa: CASSPSQREVEQFF
j_gene: TRBJ2-1
d_gene: TRBD2
abundance: many
v_gene: TRBV7-7

CDR3nt: TGCGCCAGCAGCCAAGAGAGGAGACAGGGGACTGGGGCCAACGTCCTGACTTTC
CDR3aa: CASSQERRQGTGANVLTF
j_gene: TRBJ2-6
d_gene: TRBD1
abundance: many
v_gene: TRBV4-3

CDR3nt: TGTGCCAGCAGTTTATCACAGGCGGGCGAAAAACTGTTTTTT
CDR3aa: CASSLSQAGEKLFF
j_gene: TRBJ1-4
d_gene: -
abundance: -
v_gene: TRBV27

CDR3nt: TGCAGCGCCACAGGCGCCAATCAGCCCCAGCATTTT
CDR3aa: CSATGANQPQHF
j_gene: TRBJ1-5
d_gene: -
abundance: -
v_gene: TRBV29-1

CDR3nt: TGTGCCAGCAGCTTAGCGGGTCCCTACGAGCAGTACTTC
CDR3aa: CASSLAGPYEQYF
j_gene: TRBJ2-7
d_gene: TRBD2
abundance: many
v_gene: TRBV28

CDR3nt: TGTGCCAGCAGCTTCGGGAGCGGGAGATTTGATGAGCAGTTCTTC
CDR3aa: CASSFGSGRFDEQFF
j_gene: TRBJ2-1
d_gene: TRBD2
abundance: -
v_gene: TRBV7-6

CDR3nt: TGCAGTGCTAATGCCCTCAGGGGAAGCACCACTGAAGCTTTCTTT
CDR3aa: CSANALRGSTTEAFF
j_gene: TRBJ1-1
d_gene: -
abundance: -
v_gene: TRBV20-1

CDR3nt: TGCGCCAGCAGCCAAGCCAGCGGGTCACTTTACGAGCAGTACTTC
CDR3aa: CASSQASGSLYEQYF
j_gene: TRBJ2-7
d_gene: -
abundance: many
v_gene: TRBV4-1

CDR3nt: TGTGCCAGCTCACTACAGGGGGTTAACAATTCACCCCTCCACTTT
CDR3aa: CASSLQGVNNSPLHF
j_gene: TRBJ1-6
d_gene: TRBD1
abundance: -
v_gene: TRBV18

CDR3nt: TGCAGTGCTAGGGTCAGCCTCGCCTACAATGAGCAGTTCTTC
CDR3aa: CSARVSLAYNEQFF
j_gene: TRBJ2-1
d_gene: -
abundance: many
v_gene: TRBV20-1

CDR3nt: TGTGCCAGCAGTTTATTAGCTAGCGGGAGGCCCCACAATGAGCAGTTCTTC
CDR3aa: CASSLLASGRPHNEQFF
j_gene: TRBJ2-1
d_gene: TRBD2
abundance: few
v_gene: TRBV27

CDR3nt: TGCAGTGCTGGCCAGGGGGGGGAGAACACTGAAGCTTTCTTT
CDR3aa: CSAGQGGENTEAFF
j_gene: TRBJ1-1
d_gene: TRBD1
abundance: many
v_gene: TRBV20-1

CDR3nt: TGTGCCAGCAGCGTGGAGGACAGTAATGAAAAACTGTTTTTT
CDR3aa: CASSVEDSNEKLFF
j_gene: TRBJ1-4
d_gene: -
abundance: many
v_gene: TRBV9

CDR3nt: TGTGCCAGCAGCTTAGTTGGGCAGTCCCTTCAAGAGACCCAGTACTTC
CDR3aa: CASSLVGQSLQETQYF
j_gene: TRBJ2-5
d_gene: -
abundance: many
v_gene: TRBV7-6

CDR3nt: TGCAGTGCTAGAGCGGTAGCGGGATACGAGCAGTACTTC
CDR3aa: CSARAVAGYEQYF
j_gene: TRBJ2-7
d_gene: TRBD2
abundance: -
v_gene: TRBV20-1

CDR3nt: TGTGCCAGCAGTCTAGCGGGAGCTGGAGATACGCAGTATTTT
CDR3aa: CASSLAGAGDTQYF
j_gene: TRBJ2-3
d_gene: TRBD2
abundance: many
v_gene: TRBV28

CDR3nt: TGCGCCAGCAGCTTGGCGGTCAGTCAAGAGACCCAGTACTTC
CDR3aa: CASSLAVSQETQYF
j_gene: TRBJ2-5
d_gene: -
abundance: many
v_gene: TRBV5-1

CDR3nt: TGCAGTGCTATCAGGCACACCGGGGAGCTGTTTTTT
CDR3aa: CSAIRHTGELFF
j_gene: TRBJ2-2
d_gene: -
abundance: few
v_gene: TRBV20-1

CDR3nt: TGCAGCGTTGCGGGACCCGGAGGGAGGAACACTGAAGCTTTCTTT
CDR3aa: CSVAGPGGRNTEAFF
j_gene: TRBJ1-1
d_gene: -
abundance: many
v_gene: TRBV29-1

CDR3nt: TGTGCCAGCAGTTTACTCTCAGGGAGTGATGGCTACACCTTC
CDR3aa: CASSLLSGSDGYTF
j_gene: TRBJ1-2
d_gene: -
abundance: many
v_gene: TRBV12-3/TRBV12-4

CDR3nt: TGCAGTGCTAGACTGGAGTCCAACTACGAGCAGTACTTC
CDR3aa: CSARLESNYEQYF
j_gene: TRBJ2-7
d_gene: -
abundance: -
v_gene: TRBV20-1

CDR3nt: TGCAGCGTAGGGCAGGGGGCCTATAACTACGAGCAGTACTTC
CDR3aa: CSVGQGAYNYEQYF
j_gene: TRBJ2-7
d_gene: TRBD1
abundance: -
v_gene: TRBV29-1

CDR3nt: TGTGCCACCAGTGATAACGCCAAGGACACTGAAGCTTTCTTT
CDR3aa: CATSDNAKDTEAFF
j_gene: TRBJ1-1
d_gene: -
abundance: -
v_gene: TRBV24-1

CDR3nt: TGCAGTGCTCGGACAGGCTTGAGCTCGGGTGACTATGGCTACACCTTC
CDR3aa: CSARTGLSSGDYGYTF
j_gene: TRBJ1-2
d_gene: TRBD1
abundance: few
v_gene: TRBV20-1

CDR3nt: TGTGCCAGCAGCTTTACTAGCGGGAGTACGGGCAAAAACATTCAGTACTTC
CDR3aa: CASSFTSGSTGKNIQYF
j_gene: TRBJ2-4
d_gene: TRBD2
abundance: few
v_gene: TRBV7-3

CDR3nt: TGCGCCAGCAGCCAAGAGGGGAGACCCCAGGAGACCCAGTACTTC
CDR3aa: CASSQEGRPQETQYF
j_gene: TRBJ2-5
d_gene: -
abundance: few
v_gene: TRBV4-3

CDR3nt: TGCAGTGCTAGAGAGGGGAGAAAACTGTTTTTT
CDR3aa: CSAREGRKLFF
j_gene: TRBJ1-4
d_gene: -
abundance: many
v_gene: TRBV20-1

CDR3nt: TGCAGTGCTAGACCCCGGAGTAGCGGGAGGGGATACGAGCAGTACTTC
CDR3aa: CSARPRSSGRGYEQYF
j_gene: TRBJ2-7
d_gene: TRBD2
abundance: many
v_gene: TRBV20-1

CDR3nt: TGTGCCAGCAGCCCCCCAGGACTTGGGTACAATGAGCAGTTCTTC
CDR3aa: CASSPPGLGYNEQFF
j_gene: TRBJ2-1
d_gene: -
abundance: -
v_gene: TRBV7-6

CDR3nt: TGTGCCAGCAGGCCTAGCGGGAGCTACGAGCAGTACTTC
CDR3aa: CASRPSGSYEQYF
j_gene: TRBJ2-7
d_gene: TRBD2
abundance: few
v_gene: TRBV25-1

CDR3nt: TGCAGCGTGACCGATACGAGCGACAGGGGGAACTATGGCTACACCTTC
CDR3aa: CSVTDTSDRGNYGYTF
j_gene: TRBJ1-2
d_gene: TRBD1
abundance: few
v_gene: TRBV29-1

CDR3nt: TGTGCCAGCTTATCGACTAGCGGGGGATACAATGAGCAGTTCTTC
CDR3aa: CASLSTSGGYNEQFF
j_gene: TRBJ2-1
d_gene: TRBD2
abundance: few
v_gene: TRBV6-1

CDR3nt: TGCAGTGCTAGAGATTCGAGAAACCAAGAGACCCAGTACTTC
CDR3aa: CSARDSRNQETQYF
j_gene: TRBJ2-5
d_gene: -
abundance: -
v_gene: TRBV20-1

CDR3nt: TGCGCCAGCAGTGAGTCGCAGGGCTCTGGCTACACCTTC
CDR3aa: CASSESQGSGYTF
j_gene: TRBJ1-2
d_gene: -
abundance: many
v_gene: TRBV10-1

CDR3nt: TGTGCCACCAGCAGAGGACAGGACTCCTACGAGCAGTACTTC
CDR3aa: CATSRGQDSYEQYF
j_gene: TRBJ2-7
d_gene: -
abundance: many
v_gene: TRBV15

CDR3nt: TGTGCCAGCAGCCAAGAAGGCGGGAGTATTGGAAACATTCAGTACTTC
CDR3aa: CASSQEGGSIGNIQYF
j_gene: TRBJ2-4
d_gene: TRBD2
abundance: -
v_gene: TRBV4-2

CDR3nt: TGCGCCAGCAGCCAAGGGACAGCCTATTCCTACGAGCAGTACTTC
CDR3aa: CASSQGTAYSYEQYF
j_gene: TRBJ2-7
d_gene: -
abundance: -
v_gene: TRBV4-3

CDR3nt: TGCGCCAGCAGCTTACTAGCGTTCTCCTACAATGAGCAGTTCTTC
CDR3aa: CASSLLAFSYNEQFF
j_gene: TRBJ2-1
d_gene: TRBD2
abundance: many
v_gene: TRBV5-1

CDR3nt: TGTGCCAGCAGCCAAGACCCTTACCTGACAGGGGAAAAGACCCAGTACTTC
CDR3aa: CASSQDPYLTGEKTQYF
j_gene: TRBJ2-5
d_gene: TRBD1
abundance: -
v_gene: TRBV4-2

CDR3nt: TGCGCCAGCAGCCCCGGCCTCAGGGGGCAAGAGACCCAGTACTTC
CDR3aa: CASSPGLRGQETQYF
j_gene: TRBJ2-5
d_gene: TRBD1
abundance: many
v_gene: TRBV5-1

CDR3nt: TGCAGTGCGTCATGGGGACTAGCGGGGTACACAGATACGCAGTATTTT
CDR3aa: CSASWGLAGYTDTQYF
j_gene: TRBJ2-3
d_gene: TRBD2
abundance: -
v_gene: TRBV20-1

CDR3nt: TGCAGTGCCCACTCGGGACAGGGGAATAAGCCCCAGCATTTT
CDR3aa: CSAHSGQGNKPQHF
j_gene: TRBJ1-5
d_gene: TRBD1
abundance: many
v_gene: TRBV20-1

CDR3nt: TGTGCCAGCAGTGCCAAAGAGACCCAGTACTTC
CDR3aa: CASSAKETQYF
j_gene: TRBJ2-5
d_gene: -
abundance: many
v_gene: TRBV6-5

CDR3nt: TGCGCCAGCAGTCCGGGCTCCAATCAAGAGACCCAGTACTTC
CDR3aa: CASSPGSNQETQYF
j_gene: TRBJ2-5
d_gene: -
abundance: -
v_gene: TRBV5-1

CDR3nt: TGCAGTGCTATCCGGGACCTATCCTACAATGAGCAGTTCTTC
CDR3aa: CSAIRDLSYNEQFF
j_gene: TRBJ2-1
d_gene: -
abundance: -
v_gene: TRBV20-1

CDR3nt: TGCAGCGTTGTGCTAGCGGGTTACAATGAGCAGTTCTTC
CDR3aa: CSVVLAGYNEQFF
j_gene: TRBJ2-1
d_gene: TRBD2
abundance: many
v_gene: TRBV29-1